This T cell receptor beta chain was sequenced in a study of graft-versus-host responses after intestinal transplantation. Study-wide context: Induction with anti-thymocyte globulin, then tacrolimus and steroids for around three years, was given to all recipients.

Assay used: immunoSEQ multiplex PCR; TCRdb lists only in-frame clones, some missing. The repertoire holds tens of thousands of clones, with about 93% as singletons. Germline assignment: CDR1 SNHLY and CDR2 FYNNEI. The CDR3 runs 15 residues. The ends lost 4 bases at V and 4 bases at J; junction bases unmatched: 8. Comments on this clone: The antigen is undetermined.

This material consisted of unstimulated CD8+ T cells sorted from spleen or lymph node cells, taken before intestinal transplant. This rearrangement joins TRBV2 to TRBJ1-2, with 8 nucleotides matching TRBD1. The TCR was taken from a human donor who received an intestinal transplant. The CDR3 reads CASSGETGDSYGYTF. The CDR3, as DNA: TGTGCCAGCAGTGGAGAGACAGGGGATAGCTATGGCTACACCTTC.